The 21 T cell receptor beta chains below were found in one sample sequenced in a study of cytomegalovirus exposure and HLA in healthy donors. The PCR contained 60 Vbeta and 13 Jbeta primers. The repertoire was sequenced with immunoSEQ multiplex PCR; TCRdb's copy has only in-frame clones and lacks some. The sample contains 150,000 to 200,000 clones, over 60% of which appear only once. Sequencing was performed on PBMCs. Source of these receptors: a man in his forties in good health and CMV-seronegative.

The chain couples TRBV6-4 to TRBJ2-7, with 12 bases fitting TRBD1. V was clipped by 2 bases and J by 5 bases; unmatched bases: 7. CDR1 MRHNA and CDR2 SNTAGT come from the germline V gene. This CDR3 spans 16 amino acids. The DNA of the CDR3 is TGTGCCAGCAGTGACCCGGGACAGGGGGCCGAGGACGAGCAGTACTTC. Its protein is CASSDPGQGAEDEQYF.

The chain joins TRBV9 to TRBJ2-5; TRBD2 matches 8 bases. CDR1 and CDR2 from the germline V gene are SGDLS and YYNGEE. The CDR3 is made up of 17 amino acids. Trimming at V came to 3 bases and at J to 1 base, leaving 11 bases not matched to a gene. The DNA for the CDR3 is TGTGCCAGCAGCGGGAGACCGGGACTAGGGTCCCAAGAGACCCAGTACTTC. As protein: CASSGRPGLGSQETQYF.

This chain joins TRBV27 and TRBJ2-1; possible D gene TRBD1, 6 bases. The CDR3 length is 17 residues. Germline V lookup: CDR1 MNHEY, CDR2 SMNVEV (reference sequence). Between the trimmed V and J ends, which lost 5 bases and 9 bases, there was a span of 26 bases. Here the CDR3 DNA reads TGTGCCAGCAGTCCCGTGGGGCGGACAGATCTATTTGGTGAGCAGTTCTTC. Residues: CASSPVGRTDLFGEQFF.

The J gene is TRBJ2-7, the V gene TRBV9; D gene uncertain. The CDR3 has 13 residues. Germline V gives CDR1 SGDLS, CDR2 YYNGEE. V was trimmed by 2 bases and J by 6 bases, leaving 12 bases between them. CDR3 DNA sequence: TGTGCCAGCAGCGTCGGTCAGGTAGGCGAGCAGTACTTC. Protein sequence: CASSVGQVGEQYF.

The chain has TRBV5-6 and TRBJ2-1; D may be TRBD2 (5 bases). Looked up from germline, CDR1 is SGHDT and CDR2 is YYEEEE. The CDR3 consists of 16 residues. V was trimmed by 0 bases and J by 4 bases, leaving 14 bases between them. This chain's CDR3 is CASSLGGSLAYNEQFF. CDR3 in DNA: TGTGCCAGCAGCTTGGGGGGATCCTTAGCGTACAATGAGCAGTTCTTC.

This clone was recorded only once. The V gene is TRBV9, the J gene TRBJ2-1; 15 positions agree with TRBD2. CDR3 length: 14 amino acids. Germline V CDR1 and CDR2: SGDLS, YYNGEE. With V trimmed by 5 bases and J by 12 bases, 6 bases remained unmatched. CDR3 amino acids: CASSPGLAGGGQFF. CDR3 DNA: TGTGCCAGCAGTCCGGGACTAGCGGGAGGTGGGCAGTTCTTC.

This clone was recorded once. The chain combines TRBV6-5 with TRBJ1-5; maybe TRBD1 (5 bases). V was cut by 4 bases and J by 4 bases, with 17 bases left in between. The germline CDR1 and CDR2 sequences are MNHEY and SVGAGI. The CDR3 has 16 amino acids. The CDR3 protein is CASSSPRAGKNQPQHF. DNA of the CDR3: TGTGCCAGCAGTTCCCCCCGGGCAGGGAAAAATCAGCCCCAGCATTTT.

V gene TRBV7-2 combines with J gene TRBJ2-4, with D possibly being TRBD1 (5 bases). CDR1 and CDR2 from the germline V gene are SGHTA and FQGNSA. Trimming shortened V by 3 bases and J by 6 bases, and 15 bases separated the two germline ends. This CDR3 has 15 residues. The CDR3 nucleotides read TGTGCCAGCAGCTTGGCTACCCAGGGCCGAAACATTCAGTACTTC. Translation gives CASSLATQGRNIQYF.

This chain uses TRBV7-9 with TRBJ2-1; D is undetermined. The CDR3 loop spans 14 amino acids. Germline CDR1 SEHNR, CDR2 FQNEAQ (reference sequence). Trimming stripped 2 bases from V and 6 bases from J, with 11 bases between. CDR3 sequence reads: CASSLPPPSNEQFF. The CDR3 coding sequence is TGTGCCAGCAGCTTACCCCCTCCTTCCAATGAGCAGTTCTTC. The full variable domain, rest sourced from reference TRBV7-9 and TRBJ2-1, is DTGVSQNPRHKITKRGQNVTFRCDPISEHNRLYWYRQTLGQGPEFLTYFQNEAQLEKSRLLSDRFSAERPKGSFSTLEIQRTEQGDSAMYLCASSLPPPSNEQFFGPGTRLTVL.

The V gene is TRBV11-1, the J gene TRBJ1-3; D remains ambiguous. Trimming shortened V by 1 base and J by 0 bases, and 10 bases separated the two germline ends. Germline assignment: CDR1 SGHAT and CDR2 FQDESV (reference sequence). The CDR3 loop spans 16 amino acids. The CDR3 region is CASSLVPPSSGNTIYF. The CDR3, as DNA: TGTGCCAGCAGCTTAGTCCCTCCGAGCTCTGGAAACACCATATATTTT.

V is TRBV29-1 and J is TRBJ2-3; a possible D gene is TRBD2 (6 bases). The V and J ends lost 8 bases and 3 bases respectively, with 21 bases between them. Germline V gene data show CDR1 as SQVTM and CDR2 as ANQGSEA. The CDR3 sequence is 15 residues long. CDR3 residues: CSSSSGTLKTDTQYF. The CDR3 DNA follows: TGCAGCTCCTCCTCCGGGACTCTGAAAACAGATACGCAGTATTTT.

The rearrangement links TRBV10-3 to TRBJ1-1; D is possibly TRBD1 (6 bases). Germline V gene lookup returns CDR1 ENHRY and CDR2 SYGVKD. Between the trimmed V and J ends, which lost 11 bases and 4 bases, there was a span of 17 bases. CDR3 length equals 13 residues. CDR3 loop: CALRTASGTEAFF. CDR3 bases: TGTGCCCTCCGGACAGCCTCGGGCACTGAAGCTTTCTTT.

This clone occurred a few times. The chain couples TRBV9 to TRBJ1-5, with a possible D match to TRBD1 (6 bases). The germline V gene encodes CDR1 SGDLS and CDR2 YYNGEE. V dropped 0 bases and J dropped 11 bases, with 12 bases sitting between them. CDR3 length: 13 residues. CDR3 region: CASSVERGGAQHF. In DNA, the CDR3 is TGTGCCAGCAGCGTAGAGAGGGGGGGGGCCCAGCATTTT.

The CDR3 protein is CASRGAGTSGYNEQFF. The CDR3 region has the DNA TGTGCCAGCAGAGGAGCCGGGACTAGCGGGTACAATGAGCAGTTCTTC. The chain carries TRBV9 and TRBJ2-1; 12 nucleotides align to TRBD2. CDR1 SGDLS and CDR2 YYNGEE come from the germline V gene. The CDR3 length is 16 residues. Unmatched junction bases numbered 7, after V lost 5 bases and J lost 4 bases.

The chain recombines TRBV7-2 with TRBJ2-6; D may be TRBD1 (5 bases). This CDR3 has 14 amino acids. Germline assignment: CDR1 SGHTA and CDR2 FQGNSA. Trimming pared 1 base from V and 5 bases from J, leaving 6 bases between. CDR3 loop: CASSLEGWANVLTF. The CDR3 DNA is TGTGCCAGCAGCTTAGAGGGGTGGGCCAACGTCCTGACTTTC.

This clone was detected only a few times. V is TRBV5-6 and J is TRBJ2-7; 11 positions match TRBD2. The germline CDR1 and CDR2 sequences are SGHDT and YYEEEE. The CDR3 covers 14 residues. V was clipped by 7 bases and J by 4 bases; unmatched bases: 7. The CDR3, as DNA: TGTGCCAGCGGGATGGGACTAGCGGATTACGAGCAGTACTTC. This translates into CASGMGLADYEQYF. The whole variable domain, filled in from reference TRBV5-6 and TRBJ2-7, reads DAGVTQSPTHLIKTRGQQVTLRCSPKSGHDTVSWYQQALGQGPQFIFQYYEEEERQRGNFPDRFSGHQFPNYSSELNVNALLLGDSALYLCASGMGLADYEQYFGPGTRLTVT.

The V gene is TRBV5-6, the J gene TRBJ2-1; no definite D call. Germline values: CDR1 SGHDT, CDR2 YYEEEE. The CDR3 has 12 amino acids. Trimming removed 6 bases from V and 8 bases from J, with 12 bases in between. CDR3 DNA: TGTGCCAGCACATCCCAATCGGATGAGCAGTTCTTC. Translated: CASTSQSDEQFF.

This clone was counted a single time. This chain links TRBV9 with TRBJ2-7; 9 bases align to TRBD1. The CDR3 is 14 residues long. Trimming took 4 bases from V and 6 from J; bases not matched to a gene: 8. The germline CDR1 and CDR2 sequences are SGDLS and YYNGEE. The CDR3 region is CASSPNRGQGEQYF. Here the CDR3 DNA reads TGTGCCAGCAGCCCTAACAGGGGGCAAGGCGAGCAGTACTTC. Supplemented by reference TRBV9 and TRBJ2-7, the full variable domain reads DSGVTQTPKHLITATGQRVTLRCSPRSGDLSVYWYQQSLDQGLQFLIQYYNGEERAKGNILERFSAQQFPDLHSELNLSSLELGDSALYFCASSPNRGQGEQYFGPGTRLTVT.

This clone occurred a few times. V usage is TRBV5-1 and J usage is TRBJ1-1; TRBD1 agrees at 8 bases. The CDR3 runs 13 residues. CDR1 and CDR2 from the germline V gene are SGHRS and YFSETQ. Trimming at V came to 5 bases and at J to 4 bases, leaving 4 bases not matched to a gene. Written as DNA, the CDR3 is TGCGCCAGCAGTCAGGGGGCCGGCACTGAAGCTTTCTTT. It encodes CASSQGAGTEAFF.

This clone was seen once. The rearrangement uses TRBV7-2 and TRBJ2-7; 9 positions match TRBD2. CDR3 length equals 16 residues. From germline, CDR1 is SGHTA and CDR2 FQGNSA. J lost 4 bases, V lost 4 bases, and 11 bases had no gene match. The CDR3 region has the DNA TGTGCCAGCAGCTCAAGAGGGGGGGGACTAGCTTACGAGCAGTACTTC. This sequence encodes CASSSRGGGLAYEQYF. Full variable domain (outside the CDR3, taken from reference TRBV7-2 and TRBJ2-7): GAGVSQSPSNKVTEKGKDVELRCDPISGHTALYWYRQSLGQGLEFLIYFQGNSAPDKSGLPSDRFSAERTGGSVSTLTIQRTQQEDSAVYLCASSSRGGGLAYEQYFGPGTRLTVT.

The CDR3 DNA follows: TGTGCCAGCAGTTACTACGGGGGGACTGGGGCCAACGTCCTGACTTTC. This translates into CASSYYGGTGANVLTF. V and J are TRBV6-5 and TRBJ2-6; the match to TRBD2 covers 7 bases. V shed 1 base and J 2 bases; nucleotides not matched to a gene: 2. Germline-derived CDR1 and CDR2 are MNHEY and SVGAGI. The CDR3 runs 16 residues.